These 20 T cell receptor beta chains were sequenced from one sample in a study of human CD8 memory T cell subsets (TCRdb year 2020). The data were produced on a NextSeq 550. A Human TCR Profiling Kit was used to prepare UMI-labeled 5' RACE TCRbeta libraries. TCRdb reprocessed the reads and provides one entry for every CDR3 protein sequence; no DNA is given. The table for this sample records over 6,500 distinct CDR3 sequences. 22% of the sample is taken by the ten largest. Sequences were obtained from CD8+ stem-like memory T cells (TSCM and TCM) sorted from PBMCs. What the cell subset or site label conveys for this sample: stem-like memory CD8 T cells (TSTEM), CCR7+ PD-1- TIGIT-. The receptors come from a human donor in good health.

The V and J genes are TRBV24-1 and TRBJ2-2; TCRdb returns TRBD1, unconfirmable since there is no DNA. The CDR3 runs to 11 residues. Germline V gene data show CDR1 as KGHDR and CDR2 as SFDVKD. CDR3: CATALGGELFF.

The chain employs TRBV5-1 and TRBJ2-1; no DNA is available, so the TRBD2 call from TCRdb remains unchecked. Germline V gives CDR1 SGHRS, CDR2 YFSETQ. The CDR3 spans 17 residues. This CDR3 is CASSGTSGVSSYNEQFF.

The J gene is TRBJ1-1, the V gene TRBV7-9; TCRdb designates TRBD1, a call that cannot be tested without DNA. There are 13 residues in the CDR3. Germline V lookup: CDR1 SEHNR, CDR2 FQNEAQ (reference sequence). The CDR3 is CASSSPLGGQAFF. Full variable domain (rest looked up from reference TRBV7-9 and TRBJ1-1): DTGVSQNPRHKITKRGQNVTFRCDPISEHNRLYWYRQTLGQGPEFLTYFQNEAQLEKSRLLSDRFSAERPKGSFSTLEIQRTEQGDSAMYLCASSSPLGGQAFFGQGTRLTVV.

The CDR3 sequence: CASKERAGVELDTQYF. The rearrangement uses TRBV21-1 and TRBJ2-3; TCRdb gives TRBD1 as the D gene, but with no DNA this cannot be confirmed. TRBV21-1 is noted as a pseudogene. This CDR3 has 16 residues.

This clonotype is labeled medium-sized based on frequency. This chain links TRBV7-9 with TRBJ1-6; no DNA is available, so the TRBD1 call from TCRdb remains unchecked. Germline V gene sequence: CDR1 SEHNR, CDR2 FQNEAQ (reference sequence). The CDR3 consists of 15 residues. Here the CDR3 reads CASSPPDRAGSPLHF.

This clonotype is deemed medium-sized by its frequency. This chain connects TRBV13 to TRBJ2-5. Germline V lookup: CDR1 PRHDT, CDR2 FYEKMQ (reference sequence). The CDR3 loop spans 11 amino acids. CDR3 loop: CASSFGETQYF.

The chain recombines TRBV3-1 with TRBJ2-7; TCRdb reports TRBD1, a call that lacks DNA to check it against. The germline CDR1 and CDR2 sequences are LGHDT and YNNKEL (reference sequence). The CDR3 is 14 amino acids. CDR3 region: CASSPPLGVYEQYF.

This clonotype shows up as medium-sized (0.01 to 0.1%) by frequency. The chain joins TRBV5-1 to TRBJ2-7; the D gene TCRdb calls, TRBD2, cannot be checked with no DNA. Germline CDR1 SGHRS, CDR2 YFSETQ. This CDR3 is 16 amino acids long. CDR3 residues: CASSLALTSGRGEQYF.

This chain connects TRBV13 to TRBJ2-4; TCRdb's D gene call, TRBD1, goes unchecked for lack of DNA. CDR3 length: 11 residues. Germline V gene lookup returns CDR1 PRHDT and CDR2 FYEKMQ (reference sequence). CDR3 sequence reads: CASSSGAVQYF.

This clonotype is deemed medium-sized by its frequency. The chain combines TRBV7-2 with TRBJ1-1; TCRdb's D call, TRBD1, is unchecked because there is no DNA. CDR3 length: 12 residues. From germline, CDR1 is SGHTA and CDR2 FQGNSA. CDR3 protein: CATRTGGTEAFF. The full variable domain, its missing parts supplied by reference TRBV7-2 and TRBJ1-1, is GAGVSQSPSNKVTEKGKDVELRCDPISGHTALYWYRQSLGQGLEFLIYFQGNSAPDKSGLPSDRFSAERTGGSVSTLTIQRTQQEDSAVYLCATRTGGTEAFFGQGTRLTVV.

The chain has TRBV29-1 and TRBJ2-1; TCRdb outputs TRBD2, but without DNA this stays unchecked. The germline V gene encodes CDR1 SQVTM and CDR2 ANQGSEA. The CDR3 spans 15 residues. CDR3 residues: CSVSDFFGSYNEQFF.

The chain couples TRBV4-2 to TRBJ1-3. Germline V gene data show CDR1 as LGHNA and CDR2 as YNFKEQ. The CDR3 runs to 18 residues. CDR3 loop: CASSPTDETKGAGNTIYF.

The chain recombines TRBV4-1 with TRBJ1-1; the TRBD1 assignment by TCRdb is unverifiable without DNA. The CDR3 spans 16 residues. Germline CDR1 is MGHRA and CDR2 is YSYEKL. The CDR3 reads CASSEEQGRTRAEAFF.

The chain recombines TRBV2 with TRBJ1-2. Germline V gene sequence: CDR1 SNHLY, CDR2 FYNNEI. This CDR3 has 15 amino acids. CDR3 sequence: CASSRGTTGEDGYTF.

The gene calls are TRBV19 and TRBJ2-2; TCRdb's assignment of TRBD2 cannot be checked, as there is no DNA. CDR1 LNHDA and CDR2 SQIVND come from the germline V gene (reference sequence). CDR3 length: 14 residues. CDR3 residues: CASGRLVDSGELFF.

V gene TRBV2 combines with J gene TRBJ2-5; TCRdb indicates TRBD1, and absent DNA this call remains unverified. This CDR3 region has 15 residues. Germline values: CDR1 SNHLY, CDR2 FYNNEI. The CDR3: CASSRYRVFQETQYF.

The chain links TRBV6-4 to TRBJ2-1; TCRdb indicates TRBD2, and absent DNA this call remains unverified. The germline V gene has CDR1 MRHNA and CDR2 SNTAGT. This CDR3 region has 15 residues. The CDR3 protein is CASSDSTSGSNEQFF.

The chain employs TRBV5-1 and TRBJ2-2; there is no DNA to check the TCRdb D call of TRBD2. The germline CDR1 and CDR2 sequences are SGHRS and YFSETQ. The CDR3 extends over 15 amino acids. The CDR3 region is CASSLAGGLTGELFF.

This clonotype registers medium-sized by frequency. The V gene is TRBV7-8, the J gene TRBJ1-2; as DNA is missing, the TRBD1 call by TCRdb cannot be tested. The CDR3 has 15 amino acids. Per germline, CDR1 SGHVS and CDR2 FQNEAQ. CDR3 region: CASSRSTGRNYGYTF.

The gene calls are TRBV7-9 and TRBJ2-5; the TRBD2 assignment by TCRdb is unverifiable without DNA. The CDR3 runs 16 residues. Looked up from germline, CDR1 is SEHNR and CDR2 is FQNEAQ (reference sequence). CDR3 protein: CASSLASGSGQETQYF.